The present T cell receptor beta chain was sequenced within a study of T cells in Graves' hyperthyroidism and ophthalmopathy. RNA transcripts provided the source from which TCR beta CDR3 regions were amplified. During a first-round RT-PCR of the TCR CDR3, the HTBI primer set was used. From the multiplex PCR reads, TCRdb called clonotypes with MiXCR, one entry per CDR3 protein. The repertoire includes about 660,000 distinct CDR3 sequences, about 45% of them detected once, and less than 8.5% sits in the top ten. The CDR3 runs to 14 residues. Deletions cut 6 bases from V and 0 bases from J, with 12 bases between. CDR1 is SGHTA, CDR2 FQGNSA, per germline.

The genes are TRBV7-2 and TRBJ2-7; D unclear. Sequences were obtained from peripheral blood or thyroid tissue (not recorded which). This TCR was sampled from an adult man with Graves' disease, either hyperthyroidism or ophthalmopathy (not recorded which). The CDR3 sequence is CASRADKSSYEQYF. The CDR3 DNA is TGTGCCAGCAGAGCCGACAAGTCCTCCTACGAGCAGTACTTC.